These 7 T cell receptor beta chains originate from one sample sequenced in a study of blood T cell repertoires in COVID-19. Sequencing was performed with immunoSEQ multiplex PCR; in TCRdb, only in-frame clones are kept and a portion is missing. The table lists under 250,000 clones, over 70% of them singletons. The sequenced material came from peripheral blood. These receptors were obtained from a man aged 40-49 years with active or convalescent COVID-19.

This clone was seen a few times. Distinct nucleotide sequences in the sample also encode this CDR3. J is TRBJ1-5 and V is TRBV6-1; D uncertain. CDR3 length: 13 residues. CDR1 MNHNS and CDR2 SASEGT come from the germline V gene. The V and J ends lost 2 bases and 6 bases respectively, with 8 bases between them. The CDR3: CASSEISGQPQHF. CDR3 sequence (DNA): TGTGCCAGCAGTGAAATTTCGGGTCAGCCCCAGCATTTT.

This chain joins TRBV5-1 and TRBJ2-1, with 11 bases fitting TRBD2. J gave up 3 bases and V 4 bases, and 6 bases lay outside the gene matches. The CDR3 length is 16 residues. Germline V gives CDR1 SGHRS, CDR2 YFSETQ. The CDR3 DNA reads TGCGCCAGCAGCGTGGGGGGGACTAGCGGCTACAATGAGCAGTTCTTC. It encodes CASSVGGTSGYNEQFF.

This clone has only a few counts. V is TRBV5-6 and J is TRBJ2-3, with D possibly TRBD2 on 5 matching bases. V shed 3 bases and J shed 0 bases, with 8 bases lying between them. The CDR3 is 14 residues long. From germline, CDR1 is SGHDT and CDR2 YYEEEE. CDR3 nucleotide sequence: TGTGCCAGCAGCTACGGGATAAGCACAGATACGCAGTATTTT. It codes for CASSYGISTDTQYF. Complete variable domain (other parts from reference TRBV5-6 and TRBJ2-3): DAGVTQSPTHLIKTRGQQVTLRCSPKSGHDTVSWYQQALGQGPQFIFQYYEEEERQRGNFPDRFSGHQFPNYSSELNVNALLLGDSALYLCASSYGISTDTQYFGPGTRLTVL.

V is TRBV6-5 and J is TRBJ2-7, with 8 bases lining up with TRBD1. The CDR3 length is 15 residues. Germline V lookup: CDR1 MNHEY, CDR2 SVGAGI. V trimming: 5 bases; J trimming: 4 bases; junction bases outside the gene matches: 10. Here the CDR3 DNA reads TGTGCCAGCAGTCGTTCATCAGGGGGCGGGTACGAGCAGTACTTC. The encoded protein is CASSRSSGGGYEQYF.

This clone was seen once. The rearrangement uses TRBV19 and TRBJ2-7, with D possibly being TRBD1 (5 bases). The germline gives CDR1 LNHDA, CDR2 SQIVND (reference sequence). CDR3 length: 13 residues. Deletions cut 3 bases from V and 2 bases from J, with 8 bases between. As DNA, the CDR3 is TGTGCCAGTAGTATCGCAGGGACCTACGAGCAGTACTTC. Its protein product is CASSIAGTYEQYF.

The genes are TRBV18 and TRBJ2-2; possible D gene TRBD2, 5 bases. This CDR3 comprises 19 residues. The V end lost 4 bases, the J end lost 2 bases, and 23 bases lay between the germline ends. Germline V lookup: CDR1 KGHSH, CDR2 LQKENI. This CDR3 reads CASSRAGLELPKNTGELFF. The CDR3 DNA sequence: TGTGCCAGCTCACGGGCCGGACTGGAGCTTCCCAAAAACACCGGGGAGCTGTTTTTT.

This clone was seen just once. This chain connects TRBV11-2 to TRBJ1-1; D is perhaps TRBD1 (5 bases). Deletions cut 5 bases from V and 0 bases from J, with 13 bases between. CDR3 length: 15 residues. CDR1 SGHAT and CDR2 FQNNGV come from the germline V gene. CDR3 DNA: TGTGCCAGCAGCCCGCTGCGGGGGATGAACACTGAAGCTTTCTTT. This translates into CASSPLRGMNTEAFF.